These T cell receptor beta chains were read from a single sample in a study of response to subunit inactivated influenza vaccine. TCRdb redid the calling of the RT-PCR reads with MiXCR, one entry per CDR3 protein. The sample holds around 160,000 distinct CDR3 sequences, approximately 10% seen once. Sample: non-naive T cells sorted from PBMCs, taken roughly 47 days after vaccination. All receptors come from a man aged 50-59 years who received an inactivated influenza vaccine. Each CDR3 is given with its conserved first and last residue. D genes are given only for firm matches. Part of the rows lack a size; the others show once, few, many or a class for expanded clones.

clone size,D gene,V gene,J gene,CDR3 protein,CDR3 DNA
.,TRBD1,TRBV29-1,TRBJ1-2,CSVGDSLNYGYTF,TGCAGCGTAGGGGACAGCCTTAACTATGGCTACACCTTC
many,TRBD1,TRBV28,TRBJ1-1,CASSNRGKSMNTEAFF,TGTGCCAGCAGCAACAGGGGGAAGTCTATGAACACTGAAGCTTTCTTT
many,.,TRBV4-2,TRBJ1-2,CASSQDKTPNYGYTF,TGTGCCAGCAGCCAAGATAAGACACCTAACTATGGCTACACCTTC
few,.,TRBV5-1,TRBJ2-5,CASSLVIGTTQETQYF,TGCGCCAGCAGCTTGGTGATCGGGACGACCCAAGAGACCCAGTACTTC
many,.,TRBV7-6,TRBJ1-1,CASSARAAVRNTEAFF,TGTGCCAGCAGCGCAAGGGCGGCAGTCCGGAACACTGAAGCTTTCTTT
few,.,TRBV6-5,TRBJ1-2,CATAGFNYGYTF,TGTGCCACGGCTGGCTTCAACTATGGCTACACCTTC
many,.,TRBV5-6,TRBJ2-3,CASSFPVTDTQYF,TGTGCCAGCAGCTTCCCAGTCACAGATACGCAGTATTTT
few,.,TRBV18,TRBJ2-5,CASSPTGSETQYF,TGTGCCAGCTCACCGACCGGGTCGGAGACCCAGTACTTC
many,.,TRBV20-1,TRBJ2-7,CSARSGSGAYEQYF,TGCAGTGCTAGATCCGGTAGCGGAGCCTACGAGCAGTACTTC
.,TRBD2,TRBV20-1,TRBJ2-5,CSRTSGGTQYF,TGCAGTAGGACTAGCGGGGGAACCCAGTACTTC
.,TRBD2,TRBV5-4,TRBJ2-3,CASIPGTSGTHNTETQYF,TGTGCCAGCATCCCCGGGACTAGCGGTACCCATAACACAGAAACGCAGTATTTT
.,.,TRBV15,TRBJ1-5,CATSRGGQPQHF,TGTGCCACCAGCAGAGGAGGTCAGCCCCAGCATTTT
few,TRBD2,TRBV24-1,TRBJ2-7,CATMLAGGEQYF,TGTGCCACCATGCTAGCGGGAGGAGAGCAGTACTTC
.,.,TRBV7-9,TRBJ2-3,CASSLPRTGSRTDTQYF,TGTGCCAGCAGCTTACCCCGTACAGGGTCAAGAACAGATACGCAGTATTTT
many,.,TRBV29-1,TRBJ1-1,CSVDLGNTEAFF,TGCAGCGTTGATTTAGGGAACACTGAAGCTTTCTTT
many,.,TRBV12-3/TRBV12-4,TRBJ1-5,CASNRGNQPQHF,TGTGCCAGTAACAGGGGCAATCAGCCCCAGCATTTT
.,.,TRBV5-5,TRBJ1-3,CASSLGFGNTIYF,TGTGCCAGCAGCTTGGGATTTGGAAACACCATATATTTT
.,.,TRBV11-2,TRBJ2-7,CASSLRRDGEQYF,TGTGCCAGCAGCTTAAGGAGGGACGGCGAGCAGTACTTC
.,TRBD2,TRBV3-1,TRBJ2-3,CASSQRPTGGSTDTQYF,TGTGCCAGCAGCCAGCGACCGACCGGGGGGAGCACAGATACGCAGTATTTT
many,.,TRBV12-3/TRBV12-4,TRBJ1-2,CASSFRGQGGGYTF,TGTGCCAGCAGTTTTCGGGGACAAGGCGGTGGCTACACCTTC
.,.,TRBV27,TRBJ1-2,CASSFQYRNGGYTF,TGTGCCAGCAGTTTTCAATACCGAAACGGGGGCTACACCTTC
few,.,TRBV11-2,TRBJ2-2,CASSLDRLSWELFF,TGTGCCAGCAGCTTAGATCGACTTTCCTGGGAGCTGTTTTTT
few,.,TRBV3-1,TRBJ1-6,CASSQGPQSTLHF,TGTGCCAGCAGCCAAGGGCCGCAGAGTACCCTCCACTTT
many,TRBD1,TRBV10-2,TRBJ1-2,CASSDGDRGGYTF,TGCGCCAGCAGTGACGGCGACAGGGGTGGCTACACCTTC
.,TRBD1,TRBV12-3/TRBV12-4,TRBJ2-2,CASSFRGGKDTGELFF,TGTGCCAGCAGTTTTCGAGGGGGCAAGGACACCGGGGAGCTGTTTTTT
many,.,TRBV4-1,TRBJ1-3,CASSQVGTHSGNTIYF,TGCGCCAGCAGCCAAGTCGGGACTCACTCTGGAAACACCATATATTTT
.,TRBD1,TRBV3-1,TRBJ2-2,CACRAGTGNVARNTGELFF,TGTGCCTGCAGGGCCGGGACAGGAAATGTTGCCAGAAACACCGGGGAGCTGTTTTTT
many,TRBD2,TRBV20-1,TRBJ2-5,CSAPGPVTSGSQETQYF,TGCAGTGCCCCCGGCCCCGTGACTAGCGGAAGCCAAGAGACCCAGTACTTC
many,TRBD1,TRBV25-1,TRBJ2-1,CASSGGQDRGARYNEQFF,TGTGCCAGCAGTGGGGGGCAGGACAGGGGCGCGCGATACAATGAGCAGTTCTTC
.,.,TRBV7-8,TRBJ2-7,CASSLSGLALEQYF,TGTGCCAGCAGCTTAAGTGGGCTAGCGCTGGAGCAGTACTTC
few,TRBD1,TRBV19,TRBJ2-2,CASSQPDRGFGELFF,TGTGCCAGTAGCCAGCCGGACAGGGGATTCGGGGAGCTGTTTTTT
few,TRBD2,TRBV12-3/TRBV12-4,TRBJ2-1,CASSRTSGNGEQFF,TGTGCCAGCAGTCGGACTAGCGGGAATGGTGAGCAGTTCTTC
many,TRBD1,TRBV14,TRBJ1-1,CASSQDLGQGRAEAFF,TGTGCCAGCAGCCAAGATCTAGGACAGGGGAGGGCTGAAGCTTTCTTT